These 3 T cell receptor beta chains share one sample of origin, sequenced in a study of response to subunit inactivated influenza vaccine. TCRdb reprocessed the RT-PCR reads with MiXCR, giving one entry per CDR3 protein. The sample records around 650,000 distinct CDR3 sequences, approximately 14% being singletons. Source: PBMCs from blood, taken about 11 days after vaccination. Receptor source: a man aged 50 to 60 who received an inactivated influenza vaccine.

This rearrangement joins TRBV20-1 to TRBJ2-3; perhaps D is TRBD1 or TRBD2 (6 bases each). This CDR3 spans 15 amino acids. CDR1 DFQATT and CDR2 SNEGSKA come from the germline V gene (reference sequence). The DNA of the CDR3 is TGCAGCGGGGGCAGTAGATCACGCAGTCCAGATACGCAGTATTTT. This translates into CSGGSRSRSPDTQYF.

The CDR3 bases are TGTGCCAGCACGGCCTTACTAGCGGGAGGAGTTAGAGAAAGGACGGAGACCCAGTACTTC. Translated, it gives CASTALLAGGVRERTETQYF. The chain recombines TRBV21-1 with TRBJ2-5; whether TRBD2, the table's D call, matches the DNA was not checked. TRBV21-1 is reported as a pseudogene. CDR3 length: 20 residues.

At least ten counts were recorded for this clonotype. The chain couples TRBV7-2 to TRBJ2-1; 10 nucleotides agree with TRBD2. This CDR3 has 15 residues. After removal of 4 bases from V and 7 bases from J, the junction contained 7 bases not matched to a gene. The V gene's germline CDR1 is SGHTA and CDR2 FQGNSA. The CDR3 protein is CASSSSGRSNNEQFF. CDR3 in DNA: TGTGCCAGCAGCTCTAGCGGGAGAAGTAATAATGAGCAGTTCTTC.